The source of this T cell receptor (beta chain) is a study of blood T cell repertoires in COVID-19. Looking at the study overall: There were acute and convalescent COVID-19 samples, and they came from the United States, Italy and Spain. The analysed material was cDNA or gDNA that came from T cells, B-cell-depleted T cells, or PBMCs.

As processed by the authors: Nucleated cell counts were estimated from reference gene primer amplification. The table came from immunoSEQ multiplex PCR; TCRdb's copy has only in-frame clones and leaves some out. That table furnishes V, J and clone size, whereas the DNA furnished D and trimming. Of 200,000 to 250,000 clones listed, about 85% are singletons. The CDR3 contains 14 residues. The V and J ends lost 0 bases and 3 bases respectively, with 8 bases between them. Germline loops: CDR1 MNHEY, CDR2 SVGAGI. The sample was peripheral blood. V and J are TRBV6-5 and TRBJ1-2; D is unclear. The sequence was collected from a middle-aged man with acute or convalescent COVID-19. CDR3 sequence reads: CASSYSSGHYGYTF. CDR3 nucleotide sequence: TGTGCCAGCAGTTACTCGAGCGGTCACTATGGCTACACCTTC.